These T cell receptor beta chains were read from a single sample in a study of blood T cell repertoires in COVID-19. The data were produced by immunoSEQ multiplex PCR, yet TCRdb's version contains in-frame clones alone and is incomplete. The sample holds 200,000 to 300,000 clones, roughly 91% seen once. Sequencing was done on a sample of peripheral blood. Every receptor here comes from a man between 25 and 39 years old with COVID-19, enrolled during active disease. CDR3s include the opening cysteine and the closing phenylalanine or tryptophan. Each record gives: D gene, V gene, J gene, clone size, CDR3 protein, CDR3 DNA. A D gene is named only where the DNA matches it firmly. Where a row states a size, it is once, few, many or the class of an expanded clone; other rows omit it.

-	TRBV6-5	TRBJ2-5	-	CASSYSPTSGRETQYF	TGTGCCAGCAGTTACTCACCGACGTCAGGGAGGGAGACCCAGTACTTC
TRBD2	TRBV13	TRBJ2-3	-	CASSPGSGGPMDTQYF	TGTGCCAGCAGCCCGGGTAGCGGGGGCCCCATGGATACGCAGTATTTT
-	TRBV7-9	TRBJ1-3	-	CASSLEELNTIYF	TGTGCCAGCAGCTTAGAGGAGTTGAACACCATATATTTT
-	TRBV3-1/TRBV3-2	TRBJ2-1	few	CASSQYRRADSYNEQFF	TGTGCCAGCAGCCAATACCGGAGGGCGGATTCATACAATGAGCAGTTCTTC
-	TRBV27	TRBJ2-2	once	CASSSYSGHRNTGELFF	TGTGCCAGCAGTTCATACTCGGGACACAGGAACACCGGGGAGCTGTTTTTT
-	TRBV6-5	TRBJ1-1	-	CASRLTDMTSEAFF	TGTGCCAGCAGACTTACAGATATGACCTCTGAAGCTTTCTTT
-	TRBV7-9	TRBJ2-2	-	CASSYGDRYPGELFF	TGTGCCAGCAGCTACGGTGACAGGTACCCAGGGGAGCTGTTTTTT
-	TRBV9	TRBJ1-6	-	CASSKVASNSPLHF	TGTGCCAGCAGCAAAGTAGCCAGTAATTCACCCCTCCACTTT
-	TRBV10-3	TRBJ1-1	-	CAISDRQGKTEAFF	TGTGCCATCAGTGATCGGCAGGGGAAGACTGAAGCTTTCTTT
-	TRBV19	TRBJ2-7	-	CASSIVGSYEQYF	TGTGCCAGTAGTATAGTGGGCAGCTACGAGCAGTACTTC
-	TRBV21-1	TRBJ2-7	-	CASSPRDRCYEQYF	TGTGCCAGCAGCCCCCGGGACAGGTGTTACGAGCAGTACTTC
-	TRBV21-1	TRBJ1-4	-	CASSFGPGDFNEKLFF	TGTGCCAGCAGCTTCGGCCCGGGGGACTTCAATGAAAAACTGTTTTTT
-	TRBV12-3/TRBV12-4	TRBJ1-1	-	CASSQQGRGEAFF	TGTGCCAGCAGTCAACAGGGCAGGGGTGAAGCTTTCTTT
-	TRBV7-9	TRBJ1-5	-	CASSLEADQPQHF	TGTGCCAGCAGCTTAGAGGCGGATCAGCCCCAGCATTTT
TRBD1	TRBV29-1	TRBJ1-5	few	CSAGDRGQPQHF	TGCAGCGCGGGGGACAGGGGGCAGCCCCAGCATTTT
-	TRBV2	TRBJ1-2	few	CARSLPGTSSNYGYTF	TGTGCCCGCAGTCTCCCCGGGACATCATCTAACTATGGCTACACCTTC
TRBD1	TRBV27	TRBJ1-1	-	CASSPVRTGSSLNQNTEAFF	TGTGCCAGCAGCCCCGTCAGGACAGGGTCTTCTCTCAACCAGAACACTGAAGCTTTCTTT
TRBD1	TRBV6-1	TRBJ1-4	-	CASSERGTGGGEKLFF	TGTGCCAGCAGTGAAAGAGGGACAGGGGGTGGTGAAAAACTGTTTTTT
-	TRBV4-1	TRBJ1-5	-	CASSQEAGGADKGQPQHF	TGCGCCAGCAGCCAAGAGGCGGGGGGCGCCGATAAGGGTCAGCCCCAGCATTTT
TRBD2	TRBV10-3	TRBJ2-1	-	CAISESLAGGNNEQFF	TGTGCCATCAGTGAGTCGCTAGCGGGGGGGAACAATGAGCAGTTCTTC
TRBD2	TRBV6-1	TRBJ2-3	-	CASSEVERLASYF	TGTGCCAGCAGTGAAGTCGAGAGACTAGCGTCCTATTTT
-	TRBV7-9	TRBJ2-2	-	CASSLAQGSIGELFF	TGTGCCAGCAGCTTAGCACAGGGCAGCATCGGGGAGCTGTTTTTT
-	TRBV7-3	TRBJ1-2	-	CASSLEARGGYTF	TGTGCCAGCAGCTTGGAGGCAAGAGGTGGCTACACCTTC
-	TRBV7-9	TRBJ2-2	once	CASSLHGMPGELFF	TGTGCCAGCAGCTTACACGGGATGCCCGGGGAGCTGTTTTTT
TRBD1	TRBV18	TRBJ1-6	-	CASSPQGDNSPLHF	TGTGCCAGCTCACCTCAGGGGGATAATTCACCCCTCCACTTT
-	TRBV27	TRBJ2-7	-	CASSLRGSDEQYF	TGTGCCAGCAGTTTACGGGGTTCCGACGAGCAGTACTTC
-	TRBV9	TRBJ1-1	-	CASSVGSSSGTEAFF	TGTGCCAGCAGCGTAGGTTCTTCATCGGGTACTGAAGCTTTCTTT
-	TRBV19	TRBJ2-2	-	CASKLADNTGELFF	TGTGCCAGTAAGTTAGCGGATAACACCGGGGAGCTGTTTTTT
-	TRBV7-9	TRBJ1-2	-	CASRPTGFENGYTF	TGTGCCAGCAGACCTACAGGGTTTGAAAATGGCTACACCTTC
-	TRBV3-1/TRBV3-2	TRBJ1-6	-	CASSQDRQESPLHF	TGTGCCAGCAGCCAAGATCGGCAGGAATCACCCCTCCACTTT
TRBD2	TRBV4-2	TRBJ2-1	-	CASSQAGLGAGVEQFF	TGTGCCAGCAGCCAAGCGGGCCTCGGAGCGGGGGTTGAGCAGTTCTTC
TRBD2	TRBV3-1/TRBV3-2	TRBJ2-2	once	CASSQESGLAGSGELFF	TGTGCCAGCAGCCAAGAGAGCGGACTAGCGGGGTCCGGGGAGCTGTTTTTT
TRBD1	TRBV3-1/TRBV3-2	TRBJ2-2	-	CASSPVGQGRPGELFF	TGTGCCAGCAGCCCCGTGGGACAGGGAAGGCCCGGGGAGCTGTTTTTT
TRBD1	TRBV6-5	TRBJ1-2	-	CASSYRPPGQGHGYTF	TGTGCCAGCAGTTACCGACCCCCGGGACAGGGTCATGGCTACACCTTC
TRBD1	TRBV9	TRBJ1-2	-	CASSDRQGYEDGGYTF	TGTGCCAGCAGCGACCGACAGGGGTACGAGGATGGAGGCTACACCTTC
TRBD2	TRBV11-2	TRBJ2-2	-	CASSSRLSSGGSTGELFF	TGTGCCAGCAGCTCCCGACTGTCTAGCGGGGGGTCCACCGGGGAGCTGTTTTTT